The rows below give T cell receptor beta chains drawn from one sample of a study of blood T cells in healthy people across ages. In TCRdb, the 5' RACE reads were re-called with MiXCR into one record per CDR3 protein. The sample yields about 1.4 million distinct CDR3 sequences, approximately 59% seen once. The sample was blood. All receptors come from a man aged 18 to 30 in good health. CDR3s include the opening cysteine and the closing phenylalanine or tryptophan. The order of the fields is J gene, V gene, CDR3 protein.

j_call: TRBJ1-5; v_call: TRBV29-1; cdr3_aa: CSVEEGQGGNQPQHF
j_call: TRBJ2-7; v_call: TRBV3-1; cdr3_aa: CASSPSPWVSGASYEQYF
j_call: TRBJ1-2; v_call: TRBV27; cdr3_aa: CASSLGSGVGGYTF
j_call: TRBJ1-2; v_call: TRBV29-1; cdr3_aa: CSLDRGLSNYGYTF
j_call: TRBJ2-1; v_call: TRBV15; cdr3_aa: CATSEGAGWPYNEQFF
j_call: TRBJ2-3; v_call: TRBV10-3; cdr3_aa: CAISEPETGVTDTQYF
j_call: TRBJ2-6; v_call: TRBV2; cdr3_aa: CASIVGAGANVLTF
j_call: TRBJ1-2; v_call: TRBV3-1; cdr3_aa: CASSQDGTEYYGYTF
j_call: TRBJ2-1; v_call: TRBV20-1; cdr3_aa: CSGGWGGSGNEQFF
j_call: TRBJ1-1; v_call: TRBV6-6; cdr3_aa: CASSSTGIRNTEAFF
j_call: TRBJ1-2; v_call: TRBV5-4; cdr3_aa: CASRGGDGYGYTF
j_call: TRBJ2-1; v_call: TRBV6-2/TRBV6-3; cdr3_aa: CASSSPAGGNYNEQFF
j_call: TRBJ2-7; v_call: TRBV3-1; cdr3_aa: CASSQVDSYYEQYF
j_call: TRBJ2-7; v_call: TRBV29-1; cdr3_aa: CSVERTGDNSYEQYF
j_call: TRBJ2-7; v_call: TRBV9; cdr3_aa: CASSVGTSGVGEQYF
j_call: TRBJ2-1; v_call: TRBV10-3; cdr3_aa: CAISEQEGYNEQFF
j_call: TRBJ2-1; v_call: TRBV12-3/TRBV12-4; cdr3_aa: CASSSSRRARNEQFF
j_call: .; v_call: TRBV13; cdr3_aa: CASSLGWGGNFTTYEQYF
j_call: TRBJ2-3; v_call: TRBV10-1; cdr3_aa: CASALDRGIDTQYF
j_call: TRBJ2-7; v_call: TRBV4-1; cdr3_aa: CASSQEKGSGTPFYEQYF
j_call: TRBJ2-5; v_call: TRBV20-1; cdr3_aa: CSADPRTRGTQYF
j_call: TRBJ2-1; v_call: TRBV15; cdr3_aa: CATRGGTYNEQFF
j_call: TRBJ2-5; v_call: TRBV12-3/TRBV12-4; cdr3_aa: CASSLNELAMLTQYF
j_call: TRBJ2-7; v_call: TRBV18; cdr3_aa: CASSPPRQGGSYEQYF
j_call: .; v_call: TRBV4-3; cdr3_aa: CASSQLDQGVYEQYF
j_call: TRBJ1-2; v_call: TRBV12-3/TRBV12-4; cdr3_aa: CASRGSYDSDHYGYTF